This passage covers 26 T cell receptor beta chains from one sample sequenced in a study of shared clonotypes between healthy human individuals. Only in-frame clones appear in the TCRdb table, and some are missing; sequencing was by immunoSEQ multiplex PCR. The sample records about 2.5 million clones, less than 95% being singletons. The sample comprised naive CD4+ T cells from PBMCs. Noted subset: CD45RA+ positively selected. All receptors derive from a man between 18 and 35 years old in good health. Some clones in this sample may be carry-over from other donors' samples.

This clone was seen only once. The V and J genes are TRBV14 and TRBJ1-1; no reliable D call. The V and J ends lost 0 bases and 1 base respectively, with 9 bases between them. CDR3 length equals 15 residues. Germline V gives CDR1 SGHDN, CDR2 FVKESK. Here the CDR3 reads CASSQDEGWNTEAFF. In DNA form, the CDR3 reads TGTGCCAGCAGCCAAGACGAGGGCTGGAACACTGAAGCTTTCTTT.

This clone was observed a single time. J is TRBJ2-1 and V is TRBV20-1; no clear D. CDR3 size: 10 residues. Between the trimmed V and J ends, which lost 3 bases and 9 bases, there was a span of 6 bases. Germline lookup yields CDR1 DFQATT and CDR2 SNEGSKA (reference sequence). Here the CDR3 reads CSASNAEQFF. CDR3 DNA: TGCAGTGCTAGTAACGCTGAGCAGTTCTTC.

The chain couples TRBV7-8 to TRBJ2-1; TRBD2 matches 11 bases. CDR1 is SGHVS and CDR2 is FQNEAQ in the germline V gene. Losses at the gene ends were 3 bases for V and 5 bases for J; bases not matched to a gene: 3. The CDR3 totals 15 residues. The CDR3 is CASSFSGLADNEQFF. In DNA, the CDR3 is TGTGCCAGCAGCTTTTCGGGACTAGCGGACAATGAGCAGTTCTTC.

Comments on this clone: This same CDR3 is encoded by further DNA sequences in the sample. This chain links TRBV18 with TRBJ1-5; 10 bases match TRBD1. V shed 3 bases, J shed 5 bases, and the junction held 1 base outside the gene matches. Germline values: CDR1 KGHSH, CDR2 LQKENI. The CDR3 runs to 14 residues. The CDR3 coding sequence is TGTGCCAGCTCACCTGGGACAGGGGATCAGCCCCAGCATTTT. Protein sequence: CASSPGTGDQPQHF.

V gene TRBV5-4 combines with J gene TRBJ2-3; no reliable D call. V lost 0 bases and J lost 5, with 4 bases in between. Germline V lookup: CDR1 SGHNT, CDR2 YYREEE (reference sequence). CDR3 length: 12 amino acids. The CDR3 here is CASSLERDTQYF. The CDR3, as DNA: TGTGCCAGCAGCTTGGAGAGAGATACGCAGTATTTT.

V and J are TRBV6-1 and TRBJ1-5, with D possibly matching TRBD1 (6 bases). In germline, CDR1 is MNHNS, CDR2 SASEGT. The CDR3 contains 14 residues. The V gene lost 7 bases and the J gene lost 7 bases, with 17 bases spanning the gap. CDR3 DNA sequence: TGTGCCAGCAAACCGGGGGGCTGGTGGCAGCCCCAGCATTTT. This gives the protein CASKPGGWWQPQHF.

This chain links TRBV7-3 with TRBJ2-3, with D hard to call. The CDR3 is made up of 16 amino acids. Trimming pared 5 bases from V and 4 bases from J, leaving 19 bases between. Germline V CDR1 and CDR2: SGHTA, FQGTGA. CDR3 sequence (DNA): TGTGCCAGCAGCCCACCCACAGCGAATCCCGCAGATACGCAGTATTTT. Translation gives CASSPPTANPADTQYF.

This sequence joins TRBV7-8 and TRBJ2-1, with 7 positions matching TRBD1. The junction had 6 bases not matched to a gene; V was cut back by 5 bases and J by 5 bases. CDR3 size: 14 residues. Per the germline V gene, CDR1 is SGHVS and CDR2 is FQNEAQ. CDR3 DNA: TGTGCCAGCAGCGCCCGGGACAGAAACAATGAGCAGTTCTTC. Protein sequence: CASSARDRNNEQFF.

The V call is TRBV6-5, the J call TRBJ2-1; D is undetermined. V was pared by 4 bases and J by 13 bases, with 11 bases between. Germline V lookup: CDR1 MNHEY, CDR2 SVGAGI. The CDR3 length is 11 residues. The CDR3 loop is CASSSAGPQFF. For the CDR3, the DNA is TGTGCCAGCAGTTCCGCTGGCCCTCAGTTCTTC.

CDR3 coding DNA: TGTGCCAGCACTCCGGGGACAGGGCTGGGAGATGAGCAGTTCTTC. Translating it yields CASTPGTGLGDEQFF. This chain uses TRBV5-6 with TRBJ2-1, with TRBD1 matching over 9 bases. The CDR3 has 15 residues. The germline gives CDR1 SGHDT, CDR2 YYEEEE. Losses at the gene ends were 6 bases for V and 8 bases for J; bases not matched to a gene: 12.

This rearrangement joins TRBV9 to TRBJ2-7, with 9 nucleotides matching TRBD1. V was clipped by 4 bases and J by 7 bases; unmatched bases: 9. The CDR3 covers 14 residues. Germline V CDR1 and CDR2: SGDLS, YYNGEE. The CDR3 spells CASSPRTGEGEQYF. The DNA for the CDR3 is TGTGCCAGCAGCCCTCGGACAGGGGAGGGTGAGCAGTACTTC.

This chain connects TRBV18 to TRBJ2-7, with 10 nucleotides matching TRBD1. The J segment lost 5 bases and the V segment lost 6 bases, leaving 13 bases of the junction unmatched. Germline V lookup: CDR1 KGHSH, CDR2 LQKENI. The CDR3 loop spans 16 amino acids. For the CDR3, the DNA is TGTGCCAGCTCGAGGGGACAGGGGATTCTGGGGGACGAGCAGTACTTC. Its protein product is CASSRGQGILGDEQYF.

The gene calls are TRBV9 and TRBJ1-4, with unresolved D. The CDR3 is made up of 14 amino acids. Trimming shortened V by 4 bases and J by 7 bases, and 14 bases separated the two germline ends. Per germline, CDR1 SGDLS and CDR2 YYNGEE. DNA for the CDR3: TGTGCCAGCAGCCGTGAGGGATGGGCTGAAAAACTGTTTTTT. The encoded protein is CASSREGWAEKLFF.

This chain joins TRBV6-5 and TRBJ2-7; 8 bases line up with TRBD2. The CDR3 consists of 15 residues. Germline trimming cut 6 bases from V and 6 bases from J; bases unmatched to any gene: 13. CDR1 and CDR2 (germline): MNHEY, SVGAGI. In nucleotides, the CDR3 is TGTGCCAGCAGCCCAAATAGCGGGACCTCCCTCGAGCAGTACTTC. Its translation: CASSPNSGTSLEQYF.

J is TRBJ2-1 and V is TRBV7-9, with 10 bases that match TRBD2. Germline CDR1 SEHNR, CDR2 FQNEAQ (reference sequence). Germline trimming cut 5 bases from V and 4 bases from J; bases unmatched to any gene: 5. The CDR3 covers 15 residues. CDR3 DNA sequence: TGTGCCAGCAGCGTCGGGACTAGCGTGTACAATGAGCAGTTCTTC. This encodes CASSVGTSVYNEQFF.

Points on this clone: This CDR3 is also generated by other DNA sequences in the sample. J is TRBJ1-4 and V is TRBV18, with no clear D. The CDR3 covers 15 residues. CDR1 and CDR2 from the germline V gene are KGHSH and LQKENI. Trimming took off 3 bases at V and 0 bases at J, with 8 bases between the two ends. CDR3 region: CASSPDGATNEKLFF. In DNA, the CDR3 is TGTGCCAGCTCACCGGACGGAGCAACTAATGAAAAACTGTTTTTT.

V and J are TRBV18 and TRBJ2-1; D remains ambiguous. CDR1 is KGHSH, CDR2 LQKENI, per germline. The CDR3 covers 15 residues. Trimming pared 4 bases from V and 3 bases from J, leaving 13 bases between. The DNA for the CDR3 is TGTGCCAGCTCACAACCTCCGGGCCGCTACAATGAGCAGTTCTTC. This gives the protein CASSQPPGRYNEQFF.

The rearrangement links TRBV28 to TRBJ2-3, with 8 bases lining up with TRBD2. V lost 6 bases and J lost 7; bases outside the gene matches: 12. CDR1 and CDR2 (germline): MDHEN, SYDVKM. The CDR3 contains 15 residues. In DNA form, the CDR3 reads TGTGCCAGCAGCCCCGTTCTGGAGCGGGGGTATACGCAGTATTTT. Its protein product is CASSPVLERGYTQYF.

The CDR3, as DNA: TGTGCCAGCAGCTTGGTTGGGCCCTCGAACACCGGGGAGCTGTTTTTT. Encoded protein: CASSLVGPSNTGELFF. The chain joins TRBV5-4 to TRBJ2-2; D is undetermined. This CDR3 spans 16 amino acids. The V end lost 0 bases, the J end lost 0 bases, and 9 bases lay between the germline ends. Per the germline V gene, CDR1 is SGHNT and CDR2 is YYREEE (reference sequence).

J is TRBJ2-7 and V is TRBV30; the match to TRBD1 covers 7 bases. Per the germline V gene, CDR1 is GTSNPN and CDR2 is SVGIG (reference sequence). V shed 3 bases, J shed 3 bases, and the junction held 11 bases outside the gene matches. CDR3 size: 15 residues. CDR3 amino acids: CAWRPIQGSIYEQYF. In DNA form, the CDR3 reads TGTGCCTGGAGACCCATACAGGGGTCCATCTACGAGCAGTACTTC.

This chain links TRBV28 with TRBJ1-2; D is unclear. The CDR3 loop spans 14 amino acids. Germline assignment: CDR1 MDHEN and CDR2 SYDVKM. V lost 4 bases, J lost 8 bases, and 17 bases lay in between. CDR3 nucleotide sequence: TGTGCCAGCAGTTATTTGGGCAGAGGCCCGGGCTACACCTTC. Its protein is CASSYLGRGPGYTF.

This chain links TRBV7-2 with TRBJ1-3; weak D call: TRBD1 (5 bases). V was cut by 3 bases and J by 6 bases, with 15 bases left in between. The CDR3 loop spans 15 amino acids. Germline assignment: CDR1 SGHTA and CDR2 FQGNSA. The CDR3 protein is CASSFPGGLVNTIYF. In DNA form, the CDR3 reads TGTGCCAGCAGCTTCCCGGGGGGTTTAGTAAACACCATATATTTT. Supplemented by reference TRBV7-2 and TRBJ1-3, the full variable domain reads GAGVSQSPSNKVTEKGKDVELRCDPISGHTALYWYRQSLGQGLEFLIYFQGNSAPDKSGLPSDRFSAERTGGSVSTLTIQRTQQEDSAVYLCASSFPGGLVNTIYFGEGSWLTVV.

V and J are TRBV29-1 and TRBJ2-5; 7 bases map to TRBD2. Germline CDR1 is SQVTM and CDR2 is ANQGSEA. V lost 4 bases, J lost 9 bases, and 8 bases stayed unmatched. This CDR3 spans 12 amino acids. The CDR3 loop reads CSVVSGIRAQYF. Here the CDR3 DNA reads TGCAGCGTTGTGAGCGGGATCAGGGCCCAGTACTTC.

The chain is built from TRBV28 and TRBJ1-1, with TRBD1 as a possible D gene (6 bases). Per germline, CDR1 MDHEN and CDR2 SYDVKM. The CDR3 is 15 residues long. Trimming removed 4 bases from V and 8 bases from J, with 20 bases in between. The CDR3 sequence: CASSSGTYLGGEAFF. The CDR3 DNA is TGTGCCAGCAGTTCCGGGACGTACCTTGGGGGCGAAGCTTTCTTT.

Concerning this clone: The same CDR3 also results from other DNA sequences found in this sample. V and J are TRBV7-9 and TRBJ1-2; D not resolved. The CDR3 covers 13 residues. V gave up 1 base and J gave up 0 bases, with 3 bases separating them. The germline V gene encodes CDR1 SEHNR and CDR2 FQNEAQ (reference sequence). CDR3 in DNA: TGTGCCAGCAGCTTAGAAGCTAACTATGGCTACACCTTC. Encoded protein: CASSLEANYGYTF.

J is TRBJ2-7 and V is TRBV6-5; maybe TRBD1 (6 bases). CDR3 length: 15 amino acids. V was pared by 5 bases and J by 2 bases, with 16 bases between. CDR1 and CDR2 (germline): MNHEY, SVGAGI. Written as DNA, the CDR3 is TGTGCCAGCAGTCCGTACCGGGACATCACCTACGAGCAGTACTTC. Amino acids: CASSPYRDITYEQYF.